The 7 T cell receptor beta chains below were found in one sample sequenced in a study of shared clonotypes between healthy human individuals. TCRdb's table, derived via immunoSEQ multiplex PCR, lists solely in-frame clones and lacks some. The sample has approximately 1,000,000 clones, around three quarters seen once. The sequenced sample was memory CD4+ T cells from PBMCs. Described subset: CD45RA-negative fraction. The receptors here all came from a man between 18 and 29 years old in good health. Some clones in this sample may be carry-over from other donors' samples.

The sample holds one count of this clone. CDR3 amino acids: CASRPMVGDTRPYEQYF. CDR3 in DNA: TGTGCCAGCAGACCCATGGTTGGGGACACGCGGCCCTACGAGCAGTACTTC. The chain is built from TRBV7-2 and TRBJ2-7, with D perhaps matching TRBD1 (6 bases). Germline V CDR1 and CDR2: SGHTA, FQGNSA. Trimming removed 6 bases at V and 2 bases at J, with 23 bases between. The CDR3 length is 17 residues.

The J gene is TRBJ2-2, the V gene TRBV6-5; tentative D call: TRBD2 (5 bases). The germline gives CDR1 MNHEY, CDR2 SVGAGI. The CDR3 spans 12 residues. Trimming removed 11 bases from V and 4 bases from J, with 11 bases in between. The CDR3 sequence is CAVNSATGELFF. For the CDR3, the DNA is TGTGCCGTGAATAGCGCCACCGGGGAGCTGTTTTTT.

The rearrangement links TRBV28 to TRBJ1-5, with D unclear. Germline CDR1 MDHEN, CDR2 SYDVKM. This CDR3 contains 16 residues. With 3 bases removed from V and 3 bases from J, the gap between germline ends came to 15 bases. CDR3 nucleotides: TGTGCCAGCAGTTTTGCGAGCGGGCGGTCCAATCAGCCCCAGCATTTT. This sequence encodes CASSFASGRSNQPQHF.

This sequence joins TRBV6-1 and TRBJ2-7, with D perhaps TRBD1 or TRBD2 (5 bases each). The CDR3 is 15 amino acids. The germline gives CDR1 MNHNS, CDR2 SASEGT. The V end lost 10 bases, the J end lost 3 bases, and 22 bases lay between the germline ends. CDR3 loop: CATKAAGTDVYEQYF. DNA of the CDR3: TGTGCCACCAAAGCCGCCGGGACGGACGTCTACGAGCAGTACTTC.

The chain carries TRBV2 and TRBJ2-2; no clear D gene. CDR1 and CDR2 from the germline V gene are SNHLY and FYNNEI. The CDR3 spans 15 residues. Trimming removed 7 bases from V and 3 bases from J, with 15 bases in between. CDR3 sequence reads: CASTRQRGDTGELFF. CDR3 nucleotides: TGTGCCAGCACCCGACAAAGAGGCGACACCGGGGAGCTGTTTTTT.

The chain links TRBV2 to TRBJ2-7; tentative D call: TRBD1 (7 bases). The germline CDR1 and CDR2 sequences are SNHLY and FYNNEI. The V end was cut by 6 bases, the J end by 3 bases, with 12 bases between. The CDR3 spans 13 residues. CDR3: CASRRDSYYEQYF. In DNA form, the CDR3 reads TGTGCCAGCAGGCGGGACAGCTACTACGAGCAGTACTTC. Full variable domain (outside the CDR3, taken from reference TRBV2 and TRBJ2-7): EPEVTQTPSHQVTQMGQEVILRCVPISNHLYFYWYRQILGQKVEFLVSFYNNEISEKSEIFDDQFSVERPDGSNFTLKIRSTKLEDSAMYFCASRRDSYYEQYFGPGTRLTVT.

V and J are TRBV5-4 and TRBJ2-7; weak D call: TRBD2 (5 bases). Germline values: CDR1 SGHNT, CDR2 YYREEE (reference sequence). This CDR3 has 14 amino acids. V gave up 3 bases and J gave up 0 bases, with 10 bases separating them. Written as DNA, the CDR3 is TGTGCCAGCAGCTCCGTGGAGGCCTCCTACGAGCAGTACTTC. This encodes CASSSVEASYEQYF. Full variable domain (remainder filled in from reference TRBV5-4 and TRBJ2-7): ETGVTQSPTHLIKTRGQQVTLRCSSQSGHNTVSWYQQALGQGPQFIFQYYREEENGRGNFPPRFSGLQFPNYSSELNVNALELDDSALYLCASSSVEASYEQYFGPGTRLTVT.